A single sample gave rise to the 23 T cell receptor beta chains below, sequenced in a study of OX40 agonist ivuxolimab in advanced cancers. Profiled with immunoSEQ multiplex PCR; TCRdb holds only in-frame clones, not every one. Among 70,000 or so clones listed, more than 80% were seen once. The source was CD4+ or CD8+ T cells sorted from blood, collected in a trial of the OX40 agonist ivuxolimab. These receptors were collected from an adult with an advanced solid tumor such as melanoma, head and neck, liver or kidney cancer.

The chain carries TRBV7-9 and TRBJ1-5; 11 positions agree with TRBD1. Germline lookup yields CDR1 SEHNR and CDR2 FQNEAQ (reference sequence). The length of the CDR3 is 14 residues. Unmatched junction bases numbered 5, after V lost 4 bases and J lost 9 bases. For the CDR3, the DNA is TGTGCCAGCAGCTCCGCCGGGACAGGGGGGCCCCAGCATTTT. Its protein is CASSSAGTGGPQHF.

Written as DNA, the CDR3 is TGTGCCAGCAGCTCTACGCGTAACAATCAGCCCCAGCATTTT. Its protein is CASSSTRNNQPQHF. The V and J genes are TRBV7-2 and TRBJ1-5; D is unclear. Between the trimmed V and J ends, which lost 4 bases and 3 bases, there was a span of 10 bases. The CDR3 is made up of 14 amino acids. Germline V gene sequence: CDR1 SGHTA, CDR2 FQGNSA.

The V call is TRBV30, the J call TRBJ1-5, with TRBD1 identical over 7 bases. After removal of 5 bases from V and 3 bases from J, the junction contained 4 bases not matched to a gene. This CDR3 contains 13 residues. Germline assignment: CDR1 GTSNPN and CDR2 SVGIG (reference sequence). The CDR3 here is CAWSTGLNQPQHF. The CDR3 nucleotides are TGTGCCTGGTCGACAGGGCTCAATCAGCCCCAGCATTTT.

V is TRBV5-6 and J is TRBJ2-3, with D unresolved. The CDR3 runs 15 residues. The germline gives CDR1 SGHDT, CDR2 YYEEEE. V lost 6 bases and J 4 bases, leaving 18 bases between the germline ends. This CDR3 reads CASKERFWAPDTQYF. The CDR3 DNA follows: TGTGCCAGCAAGGAGCGATTTTGGGCCCCAGATACGCAGTATTTT.

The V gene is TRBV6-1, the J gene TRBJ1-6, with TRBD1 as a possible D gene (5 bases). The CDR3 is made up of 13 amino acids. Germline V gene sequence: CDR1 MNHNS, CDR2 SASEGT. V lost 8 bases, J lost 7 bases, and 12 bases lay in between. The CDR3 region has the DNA TGTGCCAGCTCCCGGGACGGAAATTCACCCCTCCACTTT. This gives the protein CASSRDGNSPLHF.

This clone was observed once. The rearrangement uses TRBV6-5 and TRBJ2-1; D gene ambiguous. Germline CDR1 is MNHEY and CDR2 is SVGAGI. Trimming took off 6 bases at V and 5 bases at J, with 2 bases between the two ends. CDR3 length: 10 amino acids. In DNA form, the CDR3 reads TGTGCCAGCAGGGACAATGAGCAGTTCTTC. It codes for CASRDNEQFF.

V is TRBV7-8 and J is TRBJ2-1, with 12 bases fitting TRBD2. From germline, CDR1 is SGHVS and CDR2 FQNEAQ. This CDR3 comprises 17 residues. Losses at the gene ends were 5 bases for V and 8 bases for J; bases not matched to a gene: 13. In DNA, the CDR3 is TGTGCCAGCAGCGGACGGACTAGCGGGGAAGGTGTATATGAGCAGTTCTTC. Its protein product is CASSGRTSGEGVYEQFF.

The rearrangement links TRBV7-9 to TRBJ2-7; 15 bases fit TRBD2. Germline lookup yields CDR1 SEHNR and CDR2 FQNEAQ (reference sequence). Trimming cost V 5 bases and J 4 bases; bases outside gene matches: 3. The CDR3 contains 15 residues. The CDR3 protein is CASSGLAGGRYEQYF. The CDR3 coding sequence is TGTGCCAGCAGCGGACTAGCGGGGGGGAGATACGAGCAGTACTTC.

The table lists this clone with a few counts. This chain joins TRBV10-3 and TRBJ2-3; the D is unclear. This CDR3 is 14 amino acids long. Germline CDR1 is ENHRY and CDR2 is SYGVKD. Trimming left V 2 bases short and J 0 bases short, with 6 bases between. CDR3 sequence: CAISEQGSTDTQYF. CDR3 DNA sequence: TGTGCCATCAGTGAGCAAGGGAGCACAGATACGCAGTATTTT.

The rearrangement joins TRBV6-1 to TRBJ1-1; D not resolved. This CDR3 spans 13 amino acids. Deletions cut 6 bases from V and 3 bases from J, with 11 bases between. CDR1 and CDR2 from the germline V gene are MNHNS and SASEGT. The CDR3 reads CASSQTIHTEAFF. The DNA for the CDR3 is TGTGCCAGCAGCCAAACCATTCACACTGAAGCTTTCTTT.

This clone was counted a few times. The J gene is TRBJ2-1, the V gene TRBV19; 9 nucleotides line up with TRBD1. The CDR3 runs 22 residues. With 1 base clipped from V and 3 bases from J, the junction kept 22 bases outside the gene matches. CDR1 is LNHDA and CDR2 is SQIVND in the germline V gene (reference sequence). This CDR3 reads CASSIADRGLEYPAVLYNEQFF. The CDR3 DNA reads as TGTGCCAGTAGTATAGCGGACAGGGGTCTAGAGTATCCCGCGGTCCTCTACAATGAGCAGTTCTTC.

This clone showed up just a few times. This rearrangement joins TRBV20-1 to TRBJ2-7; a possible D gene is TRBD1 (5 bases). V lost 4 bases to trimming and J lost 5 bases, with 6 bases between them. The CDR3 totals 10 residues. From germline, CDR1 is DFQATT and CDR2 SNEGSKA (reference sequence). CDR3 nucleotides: TGCAGTGCTACAGGGAACGAGCAGTACTTC. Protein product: CSATGNEQYF.

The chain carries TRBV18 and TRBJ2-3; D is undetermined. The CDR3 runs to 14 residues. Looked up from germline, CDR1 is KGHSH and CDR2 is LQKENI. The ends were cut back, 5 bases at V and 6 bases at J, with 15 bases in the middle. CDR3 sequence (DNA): TGTGCCAGCTCAACAACACGGGTTATGGATACGCAGTATTTT. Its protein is CASSTTRVMDTQYF.

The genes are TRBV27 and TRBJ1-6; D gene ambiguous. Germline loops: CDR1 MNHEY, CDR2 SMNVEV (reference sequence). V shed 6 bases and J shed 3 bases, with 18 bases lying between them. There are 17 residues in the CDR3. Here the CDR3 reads CASSPRLLGRYNSPLHF. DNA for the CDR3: TGTGCCAGCAGCCCTAGATTATTGGGTCGCTATAATTCACCCCTCCACTTT.

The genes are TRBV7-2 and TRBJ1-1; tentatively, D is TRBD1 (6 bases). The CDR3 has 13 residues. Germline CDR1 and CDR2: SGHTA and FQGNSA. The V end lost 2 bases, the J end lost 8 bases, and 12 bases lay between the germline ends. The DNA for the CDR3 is TGTGCCAGCAGCTTAATCGGGGGGCTGGAAGCTTTCTTT. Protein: CASSLIGGLEAFF.

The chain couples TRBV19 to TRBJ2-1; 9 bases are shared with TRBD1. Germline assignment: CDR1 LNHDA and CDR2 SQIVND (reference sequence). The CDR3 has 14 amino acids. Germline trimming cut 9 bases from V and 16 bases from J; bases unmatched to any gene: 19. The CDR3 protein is CASETGQGGAKRFF. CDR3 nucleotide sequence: TGTGCCAGCGAAACGGGACAGGGAGGGGCGAAGCGTTTCTTC.

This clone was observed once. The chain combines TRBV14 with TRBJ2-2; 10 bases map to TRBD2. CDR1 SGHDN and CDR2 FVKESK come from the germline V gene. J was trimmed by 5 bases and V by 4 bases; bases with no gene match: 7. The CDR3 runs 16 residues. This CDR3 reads CASSPRPGLATGELFF. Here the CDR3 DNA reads TGTGCCAGCAGCCCACGTCCGGGACTAGCGACCGGGGAGCTGTTTTTT. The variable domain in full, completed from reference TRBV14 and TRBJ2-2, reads EAGVTQFPSHSVIEKGQTVTLRCDPISGHDNLYWYRRVMGKEIKFLLHFVKESKQDESGMPNNRFLAERTGGTYSTLKVQPAELEDSGVYFCASSPRPGLATGELFFGEGSRLTVL.

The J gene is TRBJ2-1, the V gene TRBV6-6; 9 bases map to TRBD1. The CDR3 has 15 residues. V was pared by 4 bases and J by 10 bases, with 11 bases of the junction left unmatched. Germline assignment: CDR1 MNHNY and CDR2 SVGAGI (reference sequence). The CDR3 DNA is TGTGCCAGCAGTTTAAGGGGGACAGGGACTAACGAGCAGTTCTTC. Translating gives CASSLRGTGTNEQFF.

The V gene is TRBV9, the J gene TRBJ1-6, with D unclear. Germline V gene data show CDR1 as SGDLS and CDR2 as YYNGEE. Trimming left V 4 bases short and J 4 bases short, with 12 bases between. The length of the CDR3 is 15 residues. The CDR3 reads CASSTGSGYNSPLHF. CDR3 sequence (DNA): TGTGCCAGCAGCACTGGGTCGGGTTATAATTCACCCCTCCACTTT.

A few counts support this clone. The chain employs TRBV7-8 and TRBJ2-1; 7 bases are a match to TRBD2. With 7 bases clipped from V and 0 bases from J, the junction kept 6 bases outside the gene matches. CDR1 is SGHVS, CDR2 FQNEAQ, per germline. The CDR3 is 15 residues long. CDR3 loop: CASTEAGVSYNEQFF. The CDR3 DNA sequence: TGTGCCAGCACCGAGGCGGGGGTCTCCTACAATGAGCAGTTCTTC.

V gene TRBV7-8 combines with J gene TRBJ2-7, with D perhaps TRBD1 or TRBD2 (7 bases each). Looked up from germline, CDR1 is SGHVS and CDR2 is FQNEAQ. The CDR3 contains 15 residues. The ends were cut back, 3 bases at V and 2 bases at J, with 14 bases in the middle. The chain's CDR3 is CASSLVPGGAYEQYF. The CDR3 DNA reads TGTGCCAGCAGCTTGGTACCAGGGGGGGCCTACGAGCAGTACTTC.

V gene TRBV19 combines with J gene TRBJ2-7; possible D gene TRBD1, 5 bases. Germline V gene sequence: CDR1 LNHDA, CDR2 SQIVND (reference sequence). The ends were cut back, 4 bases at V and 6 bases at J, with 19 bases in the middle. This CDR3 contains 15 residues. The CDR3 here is CASSKFAQAGCEQYF. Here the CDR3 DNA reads TGTGCCAGTAGTAAGTTCGCACAGGCTGGCTGCGAGCAGTACTTC.

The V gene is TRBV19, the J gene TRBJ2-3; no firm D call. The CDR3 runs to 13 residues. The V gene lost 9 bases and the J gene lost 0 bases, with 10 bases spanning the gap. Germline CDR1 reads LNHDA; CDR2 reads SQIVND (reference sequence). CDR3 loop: CASGFGSTDTQYF. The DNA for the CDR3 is TGTGCCAGCGGATTTGGAAGCACAGATACGCAGTATTTT. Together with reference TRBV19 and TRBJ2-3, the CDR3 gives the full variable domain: DGGITQSPKYLFRKEGQNVTLSCEQNLNHDAMYWYRQDPGQGLRLIYYSQIVNDFQKGDIAEGYSVSREKKESFPLTVTSAQKNPTAFYLCASGFGSTDTQYFGPGTRLTVL.